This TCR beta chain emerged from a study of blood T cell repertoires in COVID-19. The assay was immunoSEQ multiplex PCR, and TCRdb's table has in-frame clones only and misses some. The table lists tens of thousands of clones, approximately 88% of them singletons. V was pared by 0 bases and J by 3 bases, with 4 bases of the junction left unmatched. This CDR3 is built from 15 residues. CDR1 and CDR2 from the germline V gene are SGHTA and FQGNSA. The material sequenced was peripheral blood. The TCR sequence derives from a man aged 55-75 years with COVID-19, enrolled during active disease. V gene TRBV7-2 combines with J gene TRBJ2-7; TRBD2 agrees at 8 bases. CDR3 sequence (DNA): TGTGCCAGCAGCTTAGCGGCTACTAGCGGCTACGAGCAGTACTTC. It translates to CASSLAATSGYEQYF.